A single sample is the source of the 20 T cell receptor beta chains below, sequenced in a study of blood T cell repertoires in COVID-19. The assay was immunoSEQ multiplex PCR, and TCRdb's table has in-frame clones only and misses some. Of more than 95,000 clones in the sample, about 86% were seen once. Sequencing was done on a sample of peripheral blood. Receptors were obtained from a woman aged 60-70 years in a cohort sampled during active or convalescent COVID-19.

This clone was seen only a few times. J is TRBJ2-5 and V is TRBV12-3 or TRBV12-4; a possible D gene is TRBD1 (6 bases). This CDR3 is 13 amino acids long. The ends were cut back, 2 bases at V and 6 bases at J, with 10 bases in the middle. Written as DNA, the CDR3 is TGTGCCAGCAGTTTATATGGGGACAAGACCCAGTACTTC. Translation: CASSLYGDKTQYF.

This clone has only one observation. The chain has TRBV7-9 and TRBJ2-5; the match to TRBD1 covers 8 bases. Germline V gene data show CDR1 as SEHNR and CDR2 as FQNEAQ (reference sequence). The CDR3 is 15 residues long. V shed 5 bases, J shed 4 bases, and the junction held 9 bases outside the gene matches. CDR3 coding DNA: TGTGCCAGCAGCCCAAACCAGGGGGCGCGAGAGACCCAGTACTTC. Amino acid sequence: CASSPNQGARETQYF.

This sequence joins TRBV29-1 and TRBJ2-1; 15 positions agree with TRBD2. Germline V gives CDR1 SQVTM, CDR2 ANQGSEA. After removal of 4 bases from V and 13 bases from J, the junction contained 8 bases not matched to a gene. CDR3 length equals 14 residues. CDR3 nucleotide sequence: TGCAGCGTTGGGACTAGCGGGGGGGCCGTGGGACAGTTCTTC. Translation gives CSVGTSGGAVGQFF.

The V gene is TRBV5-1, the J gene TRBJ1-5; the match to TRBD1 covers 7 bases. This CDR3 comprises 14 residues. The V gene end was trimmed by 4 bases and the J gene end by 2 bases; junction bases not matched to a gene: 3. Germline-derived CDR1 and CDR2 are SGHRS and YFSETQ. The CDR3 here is CASSEGTGNQPQHF. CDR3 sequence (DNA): TGCGCCAGCAGCGAGGGGACAGGCAATCAGCCCCAGCATTTT.

CDR3 bases: TGTGCCAGCAGCCAAGAGCCCCAGGCTAGCGGGACCCCTTACAATGAGCAGTTCTTC. Translated, it gives CASSQEPQASGTPYNEQFF. V usage is TRBV3-1 (or the pseudogene TRBV3-2) and J usage is TRBJ2-1; 9 bases are shared with TRBD2. Trimming took 0 bases from V and 4 from J; bases not matched to a gene: 13. From germline, CDR1 is LGHDT and CDR2 YNNKEL (reference sequence). The CDR3 has 19 amino acids.

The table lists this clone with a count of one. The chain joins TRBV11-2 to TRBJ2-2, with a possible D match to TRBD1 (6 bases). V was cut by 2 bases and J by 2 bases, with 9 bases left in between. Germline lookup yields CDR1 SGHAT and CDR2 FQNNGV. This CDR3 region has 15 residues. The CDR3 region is CASSLLGANTGELFF. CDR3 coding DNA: TGTGCCAGCAGCTTATTGGGGGCAAACACCGGGGAGCTGTTTTTT.

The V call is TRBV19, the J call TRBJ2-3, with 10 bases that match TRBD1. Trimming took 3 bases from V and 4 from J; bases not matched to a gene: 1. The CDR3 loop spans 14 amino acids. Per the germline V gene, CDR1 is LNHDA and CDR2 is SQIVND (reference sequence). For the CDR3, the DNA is TGTGCCAGTAGTATGACAGGGGGCTCAGATACGCAGTATTTT. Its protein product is CASSMTGGSDTQYF.

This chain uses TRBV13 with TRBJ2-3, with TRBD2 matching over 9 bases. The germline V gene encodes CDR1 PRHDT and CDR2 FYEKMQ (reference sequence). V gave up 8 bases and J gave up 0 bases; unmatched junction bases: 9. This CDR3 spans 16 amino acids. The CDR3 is CASRPSGETSTDTQYF. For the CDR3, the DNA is TGTGCCAGCCGGCCTAGCGGGGAAACTAGCACAGATACGCAGTATTTT.

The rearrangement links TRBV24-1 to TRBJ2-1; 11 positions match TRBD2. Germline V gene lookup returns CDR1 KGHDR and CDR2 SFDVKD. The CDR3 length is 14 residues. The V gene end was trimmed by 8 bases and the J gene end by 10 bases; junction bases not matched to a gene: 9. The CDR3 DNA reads TGTGCCACCACTAGCGGGAGGCCGAAGCTAGAGCAGTTCTTC. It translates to CATTSGRPKLEQFF.

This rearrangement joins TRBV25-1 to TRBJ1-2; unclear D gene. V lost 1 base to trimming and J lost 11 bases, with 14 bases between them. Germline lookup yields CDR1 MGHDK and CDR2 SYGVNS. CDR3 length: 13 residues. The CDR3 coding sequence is TGTGCCAGCAGTGAATTTTCCGGGATGGGTTACACCTTC. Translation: CASSEFSGMGYTF.

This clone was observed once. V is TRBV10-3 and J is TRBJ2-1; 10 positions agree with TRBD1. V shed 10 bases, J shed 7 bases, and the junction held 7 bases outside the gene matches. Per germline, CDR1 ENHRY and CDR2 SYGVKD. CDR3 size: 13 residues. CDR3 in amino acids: CATSRTGGNEQFF. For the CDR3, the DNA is TGTGCCACCTCGAGGACAGGGGGGAATGAGCAGTTCTTC.

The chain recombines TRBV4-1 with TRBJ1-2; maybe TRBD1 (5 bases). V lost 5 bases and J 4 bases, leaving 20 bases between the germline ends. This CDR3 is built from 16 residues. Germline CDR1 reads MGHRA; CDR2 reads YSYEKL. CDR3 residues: CASSARRDGRFYGYTF. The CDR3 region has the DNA TGCGCCAGCAGCGCTCGGAGGGACGGAAGATTCTATGGCTACACCTTC.

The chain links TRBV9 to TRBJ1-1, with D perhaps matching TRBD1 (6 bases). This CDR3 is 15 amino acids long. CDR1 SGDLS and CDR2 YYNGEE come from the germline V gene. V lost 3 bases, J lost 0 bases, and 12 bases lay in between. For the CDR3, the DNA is TGTGCCAGCAGCGCCACGACAGGTATGAACACTGAAGCTTTCTTT. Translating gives CASSATTGMNTEAFF.

The DNA for the CDR3 is TGCGCCAGCAGCGTCGGACAGAACCTAGATACGCAGTATTTT. Translated: CASSVGQNLDTQYF. The rearrangement uses TRBV5-1 and TRBJ2-3, with D possibly matching TRBD1 (6 bases). With 4 bases removed from V and 5 bases from J, the gap between germline ends came to 14 bases. Germline-derived CDR1 and CDR2 are SGHRS and YFSETQ. The CDR3 totals 14 residues.

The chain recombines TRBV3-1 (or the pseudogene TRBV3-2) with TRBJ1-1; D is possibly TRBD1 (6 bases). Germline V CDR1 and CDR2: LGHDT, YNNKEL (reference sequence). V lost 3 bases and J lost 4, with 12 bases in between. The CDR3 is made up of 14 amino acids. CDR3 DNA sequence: TGTGCCAGCAGCCAGGGGGCCGCCTTCACTGAAGCTTTCTTT. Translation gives CASSQGAAFTEAFF.

Written as DNA, the CDR3 is TGTGCCAGTAGTTCGACTAGCGGGAGTCCCCTTGGAAACATTCAGTACTTC. Amino acids: CASSSTSGSPLGNIQYF. The rearrangement joins TRBV19 to TRBJ2-4; 12 nucleotides line up with TRBD2. From germline, CDR1 is LNHDA and CDR2 SQIVND (reference sequence). The length of the CDR3 is 17 residues. V lost 5 bases and J lost 6; bases outside the gene matches: 11.

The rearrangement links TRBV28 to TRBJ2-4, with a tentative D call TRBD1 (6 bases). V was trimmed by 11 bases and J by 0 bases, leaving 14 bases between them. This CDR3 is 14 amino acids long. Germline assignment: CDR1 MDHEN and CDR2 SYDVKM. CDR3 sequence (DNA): TGTGCCGGGGGCCGCTCGGGAGCCAAAAACATTCAGTACTTC. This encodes CAGGRSGAKNIQYF.

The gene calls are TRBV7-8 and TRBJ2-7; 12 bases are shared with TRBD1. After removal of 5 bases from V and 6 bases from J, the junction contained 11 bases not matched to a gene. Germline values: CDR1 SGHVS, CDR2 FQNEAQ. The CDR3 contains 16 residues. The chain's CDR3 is CASSVPPGQGAVEQYF. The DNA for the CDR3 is TGTGCCAGCAGCGTACCCCCGGGACAGGGGGCAGTCGAGCAGTACTTC.

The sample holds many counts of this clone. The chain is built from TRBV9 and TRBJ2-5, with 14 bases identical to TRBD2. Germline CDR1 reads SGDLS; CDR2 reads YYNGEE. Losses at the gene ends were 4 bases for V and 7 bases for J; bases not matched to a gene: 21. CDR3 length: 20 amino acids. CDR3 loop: CASSTPPGTSGRNPSGTQYF. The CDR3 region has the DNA TGTGCCAGCAGCACCCCCCCGGGGACTAGCGGGAGAAATCCGTCCGGGACCCAGTACTTC.

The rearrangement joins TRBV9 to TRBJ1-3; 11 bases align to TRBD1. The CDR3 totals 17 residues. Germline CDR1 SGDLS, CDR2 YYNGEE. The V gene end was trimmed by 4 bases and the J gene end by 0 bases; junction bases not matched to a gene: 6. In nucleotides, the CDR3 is TGTGCCAGCAGCTTGGGGACAGGGGGACTCTCTGGAAACACCATATATTTT. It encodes CASSLGTGGLSGNTIYF. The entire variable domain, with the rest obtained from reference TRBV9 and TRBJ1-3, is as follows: DSGVTQTPKHLITATGQRVTLRCSPRSGDLSVYWYQQSLDQGLQFLIQYYNGEERAKGNILERFSAQQFPDLHSELNLSSLELGDSALYFCASSLGTGGLSGNTIYFGEGSWLTVV.